The TCR beta chain described here comes from a study of Graves' ophthalmopathy and Graves' hyperthyroidism. Researchers took RNA transcripts and amplified TCR beta CDR3 regions from them. First-round RT-PCR employed HTBI primers, with a second-round multiplex PCR after it. TCRdb itself ran the multiplex PCR reads through MiXCR, one entry per CDR3 protein. The sample yields about 740,000 distinct CDR3 sequences, roughly two fifths seen once. Presentation of ophthalmopathy in the donors involved moderate-to-severe activity, CAS ≥3, NOSPECS ≥4 and a duration under 3 months. Other autoimmune disease, uncontrolled infection, pregnancy and lactation led to exclusion. The CDR3 has 17 amino acids. Germline V gives CDR1 LNHNV, CDR2 YYDKDF (reference sequence). Trimming stripped 1 base from V and 7 bases from J, with 22 bases between.

This clonotype originated in an adult man with Graves' ophthalmopathy. The specimen was peripheral blood. V is TRBV15 and J is TRBJ1-2, with D possibly TRBD1 on 6 matching bases. CDR3 amino acids: CATSRGTDLRRGFGYTF. CDR3 nucleotide sequence: TGTGCCACCAGCAGAGGGACAGACTTACGCCGAGGGTTTGGCTACACCTTC. Complete variable domain (other parts from reference TRBV15 and TRBJ1-2): DAMVIQNPRYQVTQFGKPVTLSCSQTLNHNVMYWYQQKSSQAPKLLFHYYDKDFNNEADTPDNFQSRRPNTSFCFLDIRSPGLGDTAMYLCATSRGTDLRRGFGYTFGSGTRLTVV.